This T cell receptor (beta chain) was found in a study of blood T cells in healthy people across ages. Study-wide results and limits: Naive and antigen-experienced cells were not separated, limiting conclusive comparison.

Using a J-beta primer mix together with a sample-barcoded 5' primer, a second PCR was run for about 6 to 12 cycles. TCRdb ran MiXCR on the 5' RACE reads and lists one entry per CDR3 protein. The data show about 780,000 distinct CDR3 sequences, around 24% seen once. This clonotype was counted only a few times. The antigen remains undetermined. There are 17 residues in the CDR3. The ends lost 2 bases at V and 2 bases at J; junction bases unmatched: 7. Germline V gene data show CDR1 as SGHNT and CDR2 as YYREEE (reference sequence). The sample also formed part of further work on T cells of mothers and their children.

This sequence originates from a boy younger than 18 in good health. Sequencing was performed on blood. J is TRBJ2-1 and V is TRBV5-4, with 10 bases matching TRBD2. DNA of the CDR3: TGTGCCAGCAGCTTCCCCATAGCGGGGGGCCCCTACAATGAGCAGTTCTTC. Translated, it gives CASSFPIAGGPYNEQFF.